Here is one T cell receptor beta chain with its context. The target antigen is unknown. This sample stems from a study of response to subunit inactivated influenza vaccine. Germline values: CDR1 SEHNR, CDR2 FQNEAQ (reference sequence). Trimming took off 1 base at V and 6 bases at J, with 6 bases between the two ends. The CDR3 is 13 amino acids. Study results and caveats: Authors suggested seasonal influenza vaccinations each recruit few new T cells.

TCRdb reprocessed the RT-PCR reads via MiXCR and lists one record per CDR3 protein. The sample contains 500,000 to 750,000 distinct CDR3 sequences, less than 15% of which appear only once. The receptor comes from a man over 45 who received an inactivated influenza vaccine. The sequences come from PBMCs from blood, collected 12 days after vaccination. The chain employs TRBV7-9 and TRBJ2-2, with D unclear. In nucleotides, the CDR3 is TGTGCCAGCAGCTTAGATCTGTCCGGGGAGCTGTTTTTT. This encodes CASSLDLSGELFF.